A selection of T cell receptor beta chains follows, all from one sample in a study of blood T cells in healthy people across ages. TCRdb reprocessed the 5' RACE reads with MiXCR, giving one entry per CDR3 protein. Among around 1,500,000 distinct CDR3 sequences listed, 28% were seen once. Sequencing used blood. These receptors were taken from a young woman in good health. Both conserved end residues are part of each CDR3. Each record gives: CDR3 protein, CDR3 DNA, V gene, D gene, clone size, J gene. A D gene is named only where the DNA matches it firmly. A clone size is listed for some rows: how often the clone was seen (once, few, many), or a class if it is expanded.

CDR3aa: CASGLVVDRDRNIQYF
CDR3nt: TGTGCTAGTGGTTTGGTGGTAGACAGGGACAGAAACATTCAGTACTTC
v_gene: TRBV12-5
d_gene: TRBD1
abundance: many
j_gene: TRBJ2-4

CDR3aa: CSARLPDTGELFF
CDR3nt: TGCAGTGCTAGATTACCGGACACCGGGGAGCTGTTTTTT
v_gene: TRBV20-1
d_gene: NA
abundance: NA
j_gene: TRBJ2-2

CDR3aa: CASRRGLVANTGELFF
CDR3nt: TGTGCCAGCAGGAGGGGACTAGTGGCTAACACCGGGGAGCTGTTTTTT
v_gene: TRBV2
d_gene: TRBD2
abundance: few
j_gene: TRBJ2-2

CDR3aa: CASSQDGLLRTDTQYF
CDR3nt: TGCGCCAGCAGCCAAGACGGCCTTCTCCGCACAGATACGCAGTATTTT
v_gene: TRBV4-1
d_gene: NA
abundance: NA
j_gene: TRBJ2-3

CDR3aa: CASSRQTGQGAADTQYF
CDR3nt: TGCGCCAGCAGCCGCCAGACAGGACAGGGGGCCGCAGATACGCAGTATTTT
v_gene: TRBV4-1
d_gene: TRBD1
abundance: NA
j_gene: TRBJ2-3

CDR3aa: CASGFPSNYGYTF
CDR3nt: TGTGCTAGTGGTTTCCCCTCTAACTATGGCTACACCTTC
v_gene: TRBV12-5
d_gene: NA
abundance: NA
j_gene: TRBJ1-2

CDR3aa: CASRATRGSTGTQYF
CDR3nt: TGTGCCAGCCGTGCGACCAGAGGGTCTACAGGTACGCAGTATTTT
v_gene: TRBV14
d_gene: NA
abundance: few
j_gene: TRBJ2-3

CDR3aa: CASSLVPQGSNQPQHF
CDR3nt: TGCGCCAGCAGCTTGGTGCCCCAGGGAAGTAATCAGCCCCAGCATTTT
v_gene: TRBV5-1
d_gene: NA
abundance: NA
j_gene: TRBJ1-5

CDR3aa: CASSSPMGQISNQPQHF
CDR3nt: TGTGCCAGCAGTTCCCCCATGGGGCAGATCTCGAATCAGCCCCAGCATTTT
v_gene: TRBV12-3/TRBV12-4
d_gene: NA
abundance: NA
j_gene: TRBJ1-5

CDR3aa: CASTRVGTNSNEQFF
CDR3nt: TGTGCCAGCACCCGGGTGGGGACCAACTCTAATGAGCAGTTCTTC
v_gene: TRBV28
d_gene: NA
abundance: NA
j_gene: TRBJ2-1

CDR3aa: CASSSPGLAGFEQFF
CDR3nt: TGTGCCAGCAGCTCACCGGGACTAGCGGGATTTGAGCAGTTCTTC
v_gene: TRBV7-2
d_gene: TRBD2
abundance: few
j_gene: TRBJ2-1

CDR3aa: CATSRDRGLDTQYF
CDR3nt: TGTGCCACCAGCAGAGATCGGGGGTTGGATACGCAGTATTTT
v_gene: TRBV15
d_gene: NA
abundance: NA
j_gene: TRBJ2-3

CDR3aa: CASSQLAGYNEQFF
CDR3nt: TGCGCCAGCAGCCAATTAGCAGGTTACAATGAGCAGTTCTTC
v_gene: TRBV4-1
d_gene: NA
abundance: many
j_gene: TRBJ2-1

CDR3aa: CSATTGTGSNEQFF
CDR3nt: TGCAGTGCTACTACCGGGACAGGGTCCAATGAGCAGTTCTTC
v_gene: TRBV20-1
d_gene: TRBD1
abundance: many
j_gene: TRBJ2-1

CDR3aa: CASSLAPVTSASYEQYF
CDR3nt: TGCGCCAGCAGCTTGGCACCCGTGACTTCCGCCTCCTACGAGCAGTACTTC
v_gene: TRBV5-1
d_gene: NA
abundance: many
j_gene: TRBJ2-7

CDR3aa: CASSFRTEGYNEQFF
CDR3nt: TGCGCCAGCAGTTTTCGGACGGAAGGCTACAATGAGCAGTTCTTC
v_gene: TRBV5-1
d_gene: NA
abundance: few
j_gene: TRBJ2-1

CDR3aa: CASSWVGINTEAFF
CDR3nt: TGTGCCAGCAGTTGGGTAGGGATTAACACTGAAGCTTTCTTT
v_gene: TRBV12-3/TRBV12-4
d_gene: NA
abundance: NA
j_gene: TRBJ1-1

CDR3aa: CASSLQGSNEKLFF
CDR3nt: TGTGCCAGCAGCCTTCAGGGGAGTAATGAAAAACTGTTTTTT
v_gene: TRBV13
d_gene: NA
abundance: many
j_gene: TRBJ1-4

CDR3aa: CASSRNGKGEQYF
CDR3nt: TGTGCCAGCAGTAGGAACGGAAAAGGCGAGCAGTACTTC
v_gene: TRBV2
d_gene: NA
abundance: NA
j_gene: TRBJ2-7

CDR3aa: CSASGTGAGTDTQYF
CDR3nt: TGCAGTGCTAGTGGAACTGGGGCCGGCACAGATACGCAGTATTTT
v_gene: TRBV20-1
d_gene: NA
abundance: few
j_gene: TRBJ2-3

CDR3aa: CASSNRGHSYEQYF
CDR3nt: TGTGCCAGCTCGAACAGGGGGCACTCCTACGAGCAGTACTTC
v_gene: TRBV27
d_gene: TRBD1
abundance: many
j_gene: TRBJ2-7

CDR3aa: CASSQVGLAVSGANVLTF
CDR3nt: TGTGCCAGCAGCCAAGTCGGCCTAGCAGTCTCTGGGGCCAACGTCCTGACTTTC
v_gene: TRBV3-1
d_gene: NA
abundance: few
j_gene: TRBJ2-6

CDR3aa: CASSNVRSGAKNIQYF
CDR3nt: TGTGCCAGCAGCAACGTACGGTCGGGGGCCAAAAACATTCAGTACTTC
v_gene: TRBV5-6
d_gene: NA
abundance: few
j_gene: TRBJ2-4

CDR3aa: CASSPPGLSGPAYEQYF
CDR3nt: TGTGCCAGCAGCCCGCCGGGACTATCGGGGCCCGCCTACGAGCAGTACTTC
v_gene: TRBV7-2
d_gene: TRBD2
abundance: NA
j_gene: TRBJ2-7

CDR3aa: CASSLSSRDQPQHF
CDR3nt: TGTGCCAGCAGTTTATCGAGCAGGGATCAGCCCCAGCATTTT
v_gene: TRBV27
d_gene: NA
abundance: NA
j_gene: TRBJ1-5

CDR3aa: CASSLYPKPQVSEQFF
CDR3nt: TGTGCCAGCAGTTTGTATCCTAAACCCCAGGTCAGTGAGCAGTTCTTC
v_gene: TRBV27
d_gene: NA
abundance: NA
j_gene: TRBJ2-1

CDR3aa: CASRQGSTSGYTF
CDR3nt: TGTGCCAGCAGACAGGGGTCCACCTCTGGCTACACCTTC
v_gene: TRBV25-1
d_gene: TRBD1
abundance: NA
j_gene: TRBJ1-2

CDR3aa: CASSLDGQGAFYGYTF
CDR3nt: TGTGCCAGCAGCTTGGACGGACAGGGGGCATTCTATGGCTACACCTTC
v_gene: TRBV5-6
d_gene: TRBD1
abundance: once
j_gene: TRBJ1-2